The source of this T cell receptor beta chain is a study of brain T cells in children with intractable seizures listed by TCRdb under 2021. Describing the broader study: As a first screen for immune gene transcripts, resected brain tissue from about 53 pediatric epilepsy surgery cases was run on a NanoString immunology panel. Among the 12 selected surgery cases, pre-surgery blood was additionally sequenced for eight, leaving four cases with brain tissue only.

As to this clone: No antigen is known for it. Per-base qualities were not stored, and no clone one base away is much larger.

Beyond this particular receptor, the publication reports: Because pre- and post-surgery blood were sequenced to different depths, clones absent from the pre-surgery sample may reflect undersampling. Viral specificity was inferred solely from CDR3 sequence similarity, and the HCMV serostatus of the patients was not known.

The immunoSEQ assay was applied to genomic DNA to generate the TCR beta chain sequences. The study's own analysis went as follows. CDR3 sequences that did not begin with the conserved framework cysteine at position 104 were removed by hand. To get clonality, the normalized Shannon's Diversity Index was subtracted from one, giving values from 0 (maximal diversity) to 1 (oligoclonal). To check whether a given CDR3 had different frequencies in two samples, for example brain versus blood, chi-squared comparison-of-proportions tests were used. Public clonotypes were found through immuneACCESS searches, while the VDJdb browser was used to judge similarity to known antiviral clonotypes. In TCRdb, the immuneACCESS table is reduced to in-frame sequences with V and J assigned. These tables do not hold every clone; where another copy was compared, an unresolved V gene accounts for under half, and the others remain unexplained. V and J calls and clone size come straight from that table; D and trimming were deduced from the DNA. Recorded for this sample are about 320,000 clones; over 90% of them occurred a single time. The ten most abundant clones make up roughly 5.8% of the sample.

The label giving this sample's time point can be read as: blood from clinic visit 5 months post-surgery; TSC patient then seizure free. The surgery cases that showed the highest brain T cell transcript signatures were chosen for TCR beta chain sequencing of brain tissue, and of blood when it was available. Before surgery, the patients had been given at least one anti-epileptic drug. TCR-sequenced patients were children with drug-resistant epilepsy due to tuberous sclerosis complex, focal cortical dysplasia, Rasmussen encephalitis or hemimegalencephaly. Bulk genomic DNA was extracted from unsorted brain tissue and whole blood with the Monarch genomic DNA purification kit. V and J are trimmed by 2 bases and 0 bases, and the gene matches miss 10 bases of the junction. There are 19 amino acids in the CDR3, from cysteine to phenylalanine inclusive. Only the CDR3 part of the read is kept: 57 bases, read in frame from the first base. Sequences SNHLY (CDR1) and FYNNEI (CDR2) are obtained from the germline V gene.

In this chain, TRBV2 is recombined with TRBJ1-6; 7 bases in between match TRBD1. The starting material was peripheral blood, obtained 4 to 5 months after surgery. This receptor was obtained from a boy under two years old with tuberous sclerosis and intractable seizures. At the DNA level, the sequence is TGTGCCAGCAGTGAAATGGGGGACAGTTTTCTCTCCTATAATTCACCCCTCCACTTT. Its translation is CASSEMGDSFLSYNSPLHF.